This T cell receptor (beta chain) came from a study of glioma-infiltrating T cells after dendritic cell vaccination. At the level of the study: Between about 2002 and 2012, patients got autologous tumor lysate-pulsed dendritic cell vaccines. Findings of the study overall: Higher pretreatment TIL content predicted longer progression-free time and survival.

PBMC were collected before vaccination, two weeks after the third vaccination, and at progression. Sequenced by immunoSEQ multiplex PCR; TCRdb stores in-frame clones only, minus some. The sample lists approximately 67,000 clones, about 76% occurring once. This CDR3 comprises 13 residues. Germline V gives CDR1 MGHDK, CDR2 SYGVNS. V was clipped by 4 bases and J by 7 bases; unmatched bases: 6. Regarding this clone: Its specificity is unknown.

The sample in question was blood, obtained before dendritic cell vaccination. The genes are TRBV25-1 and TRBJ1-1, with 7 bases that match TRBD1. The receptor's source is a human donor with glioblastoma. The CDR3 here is CASSARRDSEAFF. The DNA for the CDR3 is TGTGCCAGCAGTGCCCGCCGGGACAGTGAAGCTTTCTTT.